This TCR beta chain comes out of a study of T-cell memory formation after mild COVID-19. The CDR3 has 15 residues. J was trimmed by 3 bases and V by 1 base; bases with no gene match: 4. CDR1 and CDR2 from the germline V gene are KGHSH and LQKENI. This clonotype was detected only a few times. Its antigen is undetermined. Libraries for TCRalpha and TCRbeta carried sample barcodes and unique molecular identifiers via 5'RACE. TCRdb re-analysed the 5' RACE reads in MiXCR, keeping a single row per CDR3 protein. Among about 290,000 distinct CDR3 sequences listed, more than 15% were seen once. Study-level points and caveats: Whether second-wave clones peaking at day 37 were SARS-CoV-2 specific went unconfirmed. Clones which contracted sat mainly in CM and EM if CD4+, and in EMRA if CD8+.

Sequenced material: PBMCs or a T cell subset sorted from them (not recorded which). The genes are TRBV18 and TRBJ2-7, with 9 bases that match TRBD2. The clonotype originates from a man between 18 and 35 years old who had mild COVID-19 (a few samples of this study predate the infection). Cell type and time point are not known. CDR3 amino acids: CASSPQRGDLYEQYF. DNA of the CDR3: TGTGCCAGCTCACCACAGCGGGGGGACCTCTACGAGCAGTACTTC.